This T cell receptor beta chain is drawn from a study of T cell changes during pregnancy in multiple sclerosis. The assay was immunoSEQ multiplex PCR, and TCRdb's table has in-frame clones only and misses some. Of tens of thousands of clones detected, approximately 90% appear once; the ten largest clones hold 2.6%. This CDR3 spans 13 amino acids. V lost 0 bases and J lost 7, with 6 bases in between. Germline V lookup: CDR1 SGHNT, CDR2 YENEEA. V and J are TRBV11-3 and TRBJ2-2, with TRBD2 as a possible D gene (5 bases). Sequences were derived from peripheral blood, sampled before pregnancy. This TCR came from a female donor with multiple sclerosis, enrolled in a pregnancy study. Written as DNA, the CDR3 is TGTGCCAGCAGCTTAGAGCGGGTCGGGGAGCTGTTTTTT. It encodes CASSLERVGELFF.